These 18 T cell receptor beta chains were sequenced from one sample in a study of shared clonotypes between healthy human individuals. Positive CCR7 selection of CD45RO-negative cells yielded the naive CD8 cells, and terminally differentiated effector memory CD45RA+ cells were excluded. The data were produced by immunoSEQ multiplex PCR, yet TCRdb's version contains in-frame clones alone and is incomplete. The table lists roughly 2,000,000 clones, 85% to 95% of them singletons. Sequenced material: naive CD8+ T cells from PBMCs. The receptors were gathered from a young man in good health. Some clones in this sample may be carry-over from other donors' samples.

The chain uses TRBV5-6 and TRBJ2-7; 12 nucleotides line up with TRBD2. Trimming cost V 3 bases and J 4 bases; bases outside gene matches: 2. This CDR3 contains 14 residues. The germline gives CDR1 SGHDT, CDR2 YYEEEE. The CDR3 sequence: CASSSSGRVYEQYF. In DNA form, the CDR3 reads TGTGCCAGCAGCTCTAGCGGGAGGGTGTACGAGCAGTACTTC.

This chain joins TRBV6-5 and TRBJ1-5; D gene uncertain. V lost 5 bases and J 3 bases, leaving 8 bases between the germline ends. Germline V gene data show CDR1 as MNHEY and CDR2 as SVGAGI. The CDR3 consists of 13 residues. The CDR3 here is CASSNQYNQPQHF. In DNA form, the CDR3 reads TGTGCCAGCAGTAATCAGTACAATCAGCCCCAGCATTTT.

The chain uses TRBV5-4 and TRBJ1-1, with D possibly matching TRBD1 (5 bases). The ends were cut back, 1 base at V and 4 bases at J, with 20 bases in the middle. The CDR3 length is 17 residues. CDR1 is SGHNT and CDR2 is YYREEE in the germline V gene (reference sequence). The CDR3 nucleotides read TGTGCCAGCAGCTTGTTAGGCGCCAGAGGGGTGTTCACTGAAGCTTTCTTT. Its translation: CASSLLGARGVFTEAFF. Full variable domain (missing parts from reference TRBV5-4 and TRBJ1-1): ETGVTQSPTHLIKTRGQQVTLRCSSQSGHNTVSWYQQALGQGPQFIFQYYREEENGRGNFPPRFSGLQFPNYSSELNVNALELDDSALYLCASSLLGARGVFTEAFFGQGTRLTVV.

The chain recombines TRBV5-1 with TRBJ2-7; 9 positions agree with TRBD2. Trimming removed 2 bases from V and 4 bases from J; junction bases left unmatched: 10. CDR1 and CDR2 (germline): SGHRS, YFSETQ. The CDR3 extends over 16 amino acids. CDR3 in DNA: TGCGCCAGCAGCTTCGGTCCAGGCGGGAGGGGTTACGAGCAGTACTTC. Translation: CASSFGPGGRGYEQYF.

This clone came up a few times. This chain joins TRBV9 and TRBJ2-5; TRBD1 matches at 8 bases. J was trimmed by 2 bases and V by 3 bases; bases with no gene match: 3. The CDR3 is 14 residues long. The germline V gene has CDR1 SGDLS and CDR2 YYNGEE. The CDR3 spells CASSARTGQETQYF. CDR3 sequence (DNA): TGTGCCAGCAGCGCCCGGACAGGGCAAGAGACCCAGTACTTC. Looking up the rest from reference TRBV9 and TRBJ2-5 gives the full variable domain: DSGVTQTPKHLITATGQRVTLRCSPRSGDLSVYWYQQSLDQGLQFLIQYYNGEERAKGNILERFSAQQFPDLHSELNLSSLELGDSALYFCASSARTGQETQYFGPGTRLLVL.

The genes are TRBV5-6 and TRBJ2-7, with 7 nucleotides matching TRBD1. The V gene end was trimmed by 0 bases and the J gene end by 0 bases; junction bases not matched to a gene: 3. Per the germline V gene, CDR1 is SGHDT and CDR2 is YYEEEE. The CDR3 covers 15 residues. The CDR3 bases are TGTGCCAGCAGCTTGGCAGGGGGAATCTCCTACGAGCAGTACTTC. Its protein product is CASSLAGGISYEQYF.

The chain links TRBV11-2 to TRBJ1-1, with a possible D match to TRBD1 (6 bases). The germline CDR1 and CDR2 sequences are SGHAT and FQNNGV. The CDR3 is 15 amino acids. V lost 6 bases and J lost 5, with 19 bases in between. The CDR3 here is CASRPRAGARTEAFF. The CDR3 DNA is TGTGCCAGCAGACCGAGGGCGGGGGCGCGAACTGAAGCTTTCTTT.

The chain joins TRBV6-1 to TRBJ2-7; 8 bases fit TRBD1. Germline trimming cut 2 bases from V and 0 bases from J; bases unmatched to any gene: 3. This CDR3 is built from 15 residues. CDR1 is MNHNS, CDR2 SASEGT, per germline. For the CDR3, the DNA is TGTGCCAGCAGTGAACTGGACAGGGACTCCTACGAGCAGTACTTC. It is translated as CASSELDRDSYEQYF.

This rearrangement joins TRBV9 to TRBJ2-7; D is uncertain. Trimming removed 0 bases from V and 3 bases from J, with 16 bases in between. The CDR3 runs 16 residues. Germline lookup yields CDR1 SGDLS and CDR2 YYNGEE. CDR3: CASSVAAVPRSYEQYF. The CDR3 DNA is TGTGCCAGCAGCGTAGCGGCAGTCCCACGAAGCTACGAGCAGTACTTC.

The chain's CDR3 is CASSLFDEKTDTQYF. The CDR3 nucleotides read TGTGCCAGCAGCTTATTCGATGAGAAAACAGATACGCAGTATTTT. The chain is built from TRBV7-9 and TRBJ2-3; D is unclear. The V end was cut by 2 bases, the J end by 3 bases, with 12 bases between. The CDR3 sequence is 15 residues long. Per the germline V gene, CDR1 is SEHNR and CDR2 is FQNEAQ (reference sequence).

A single count supports this clone. This rearrangement joins TRBV27 to TRBJ1-5; D is possibly TRBD1 (5 bases). Germline CDR1 MNHEY, CDR2 SMNVEV (reference sequence). Between the trimmed V and J ends, which lost 5 bases and 2 bases, there was a span of 10 bases. The CDR3 has 14 residues. The CDR3 bases are TGTGCCAGCAGTCCGTCGGGGGGCAATCAGCCCCAGCATTTT. It yields the protein CASSPSGGNQPQHF.

Concerning this clone itself: The sample holds other DNA sequences that translate to the same CDR3. The chain employs TRBV27 and TRBJ1-2, with D perhaps TRBD1 (6 bases). The CDR3 is 15 amino acids. The germline V gene has CDR1 MNHEY and CDR2 SMNVEV (reference sequence). Trimming stripped 0 bases from V and 4 bases from J, with 12 bases between. The CDR3 nucleotides are TGTGCCAGCAGTTTATCCGGGGGGGCCGGCTATGGCTACACCTTC. Translating gives CASSLSGGAGYGYTF.

DNA for the CDR3: TGTGCCAGCTCCCATAGGGGGCTCTACGAGCAGTACTTC. Amino acid sequence: CASSHRGLYEQYF. The gene calls are TRBV6-1 and TRBJ2-7; TRBD1 matches at 7 bases. J was trimmed by 3 bases and V by 8 bases; bases with no gene match: 7. This CDR3 contains 13 residues. The V gene's germline CDR1 is MNHNS and CDR2 SASEGT.

The V gene is TRBV18, the J gene TRBJ2-3; 8 bases match TRBD1. Germline CDR1 and CDR2: KGHSH and LQKENI. CDR3 length equals 14 residues. J lost 5 bases, V lost 3 bases, and 4 bases had no gene match. The CDR3 region is CASSPDRAGDTQYF. DNA of the CDR3: TGTGCCAGCTCACCGGACAGGGCAGGAGATACGCAGTATTTT. Using reference TRBV18 and TRBJ2-3 for the parts outside the CDR3, the full variable domain is NAGVMQNPRHLVRRRGQEARLRCSPMKGHSHVYWYRQLPEEGLKFMVYLQKENIIDESGMPKERFSAEFPKEGPSILRIQQVVRGDSAAYFCASSPDRAGDTQYFGPGTRLTVL.

The chain links TRBV25-1 to TRBJ2-5, with no clear D. Trimming shortened V by 1 base and J by 4 bases, and 13 bases separated the two germline ends. Germline-derived CDR1 and CDR2 are MGHDK and SYGVNS. This CDR3 has 15 residues. The CDR3 here is CASSESNTEGETQYF. CDR3 nucleotides: TGTGCCAGCAGTGAATCGAACACCGAAGGAGAGACCCAGTACTTC.

V is TRBV9 and J is TRBJ1-3, with D unclear. Per germline, CDR1 SGDLS and CDR2 YYNGEE. The length of the CDR3 is 14 residues. V lost 4 bases and J 1 base, leaving 9 bases between the germline ends. The CDR3 reads CASSLSGSGNTIYF. The CDR3 DNA reads as TGTGCCAGCAGCTTATCGGGATCTGGAAACACCATATATTTT. Full variable domain (remainder filled in from reference TRBV9 and TRBJ1-3): DSGVTQTPKHLITATGQRVTLRCSPRSGDLSVYWYQQSLDQGLQFLIQYYNGEERAKGNILERFSAQQFPDLHSELNLSSLELGDSALYFCASSLSGSGNTIYFGEGSWLTVV.

The sample holds one count of this clone. The V gene is TRBV19, the J gene TRBJ2-7, with 12 nucleotides matching TRBD1. The CDR3 is 17 amino acids. Germline values: CDR1 LNHDA, CDR2 SQIVND (reference sequence). The V gene end was trimmed by 5 bases and the J gene end by 3 bases; junction bases not matched to a gene: 11. CDR3 nucleotide sequence: TGTGCCAGTAGTTCCGGGACAGGGGGCATTTTCGGCTACGAGCAGTACTTC. Translating it yields CASSSGTGGIFGYEQYF.

This chain links TRBV13 with TRBJ2-7; 9 bases line up with TRBD2. This CDR3 comprises 14 residues. Looked up from germline, CDR1 is PRHDT and CDR2 is FYEKMQ (reference sequence). V shed 1 base, J shed 6 bases, and the junction held 4 bases outside the gene matches. CDR3 sequence (DNA): TGTGCCAGCAGCTTAGTGGGACTAGCACCCGAGCAGTACTTC. Encoded protein: CASSLVGLAPEQYF.